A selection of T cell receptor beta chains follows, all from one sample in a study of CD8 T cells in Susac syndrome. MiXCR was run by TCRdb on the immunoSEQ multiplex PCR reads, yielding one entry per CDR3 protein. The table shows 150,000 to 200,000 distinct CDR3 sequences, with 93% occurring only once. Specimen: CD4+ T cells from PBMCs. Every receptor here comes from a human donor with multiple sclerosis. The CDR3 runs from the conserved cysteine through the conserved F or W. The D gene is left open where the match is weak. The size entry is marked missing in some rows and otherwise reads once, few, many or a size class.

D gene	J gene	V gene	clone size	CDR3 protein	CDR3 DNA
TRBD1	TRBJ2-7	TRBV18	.	CASSPGTGPYEQYF	TGTGCCAGCTCACCAGGGACAGGGCCCTACGAGCAGTACTTC
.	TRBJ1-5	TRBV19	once	CASSTPEGQPQHF	TGTGCCAGTAGCACCCCCGAGGGTCAGCCCCAGCATTTT
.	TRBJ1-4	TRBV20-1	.	CSARDEAGFEKLFF	TGCAGTGCTAGAGATGAGGCAGGGTTTGAAAAACTGTTTTTT
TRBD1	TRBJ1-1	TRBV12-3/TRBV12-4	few	CASSSGQGATEAFF	TGTGCCAGCAGTTCGGGACAGGGGGCGACTGAAGCTTTCTTT
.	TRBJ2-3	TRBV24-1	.	CATGGPGTDTQYF	TGTGCCACCGGAGGGCCAGGCACAGATACGCAGTATTTT
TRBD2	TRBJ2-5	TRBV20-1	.	CSARGSGGKETQYF	TGCAGTGCTAGGGGTAGCGGGGGGAAAGAGACCCAGTACTTC
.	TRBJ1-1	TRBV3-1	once	CASSQGLNTEAFF	TGTGCCAGCAGCCAAGGACTGAACACTGAAGCTTTCTTT
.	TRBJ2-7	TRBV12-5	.	CASGLASYEQYF	TGTGCTAGTGGTTTGGCGTCCTACGAGCAGTACTTC
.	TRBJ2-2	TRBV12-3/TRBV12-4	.	CASSFLAFGTGELFF	TGTGCCAGCAGTTTTTTGGCTTTTGGCACCGGGGAGCTGTTTTTT
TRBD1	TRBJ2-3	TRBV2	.	CASREQGASTDTQYF	TGTGCCAGCAGGGAACAGGGGGCTAGCACAGATACGCAGTATTTT
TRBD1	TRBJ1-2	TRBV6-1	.	CASSEWGQGSGYTF	TGTGCCAGCAGTGAATGGGGACAGGGGAGCGGCTACACCTTC
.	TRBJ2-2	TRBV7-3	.	CASSLTPSTGELFF	TGTGCCAGCAGCTTAACTCCCAGCACCGGGGAGCTGTTTTTT
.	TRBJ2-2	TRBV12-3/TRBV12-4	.	CASSLAGRGPGELFF	TGTGCCAGCAGTTTAGCGGGGAGAGGTCCCGGGGAGCTGTTTTTT
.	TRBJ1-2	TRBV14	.	CASSHRGETGMKHGYTF	TGTGCCAGCAGCCACCGTGGGGAAACAGGGATGAAACATGGCTACACCTTC
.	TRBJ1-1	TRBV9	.	CASSSQTHNTEAFF	TGTGCCAGCAGCTCCCAGACACATAACACTGAAGCTTTCTTT
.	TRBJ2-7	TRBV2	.	CASRVDGSSYEQYF	TGTGCCAGCAGAGTCGACGGTAGCTCCTACGAGCAGTACTTC
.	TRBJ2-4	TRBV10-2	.	CASSQGNLLAKNIQYF	TGCGCCAGCAGCCAGGGGAACCTGCTAGCCAAAAACATTCAGTACTTC
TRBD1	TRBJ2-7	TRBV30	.	CAWRTGQGAYEQYF	TGTGCCTGGAGGACTGGACAGGGAGCCTACGAGCAGTACTTC
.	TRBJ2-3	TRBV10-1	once	CASSESRTDTQYF	TGCGCCAGCAGTGAATCCAGGACAGATACGCAGTATTTT
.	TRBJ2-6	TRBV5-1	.	CASSVTGSGANVLTF	TGCGCCAGCAGCGTCACAGGGTCAGGGGCCAACGTCCTGACTTTC
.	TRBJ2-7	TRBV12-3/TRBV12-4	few	CASSFTYEQYF	TGTGCCAGCAGTTTCACCTACGAGCAGTACTTC
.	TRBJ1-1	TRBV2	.	CASKRGNTEAFF	TGTGCCAGCAAGCGAGGGAACACTGAAGCTTTCTTT
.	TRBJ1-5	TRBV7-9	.	CASSPRAGQPQHF	TGTGCCAGCAGCCCTAGGGCGGGACAGCCCCAGCATTTT
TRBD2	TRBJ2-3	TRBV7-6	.	CASSLDRTSGSTDTQYF	TGTGCCAGCAGCTTGGACCGGACTAGCGGGAGCACAGATACGCAGTATTTT
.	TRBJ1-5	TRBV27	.	CASRRGWDQPQHF	TGTGCCAGCAGAAGGGGTTGGGATCAGCCCCAGCATTTT
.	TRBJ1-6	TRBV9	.	CASKSNENSPLHF	TGTGCCAGCAAAAGTAACGAGAATTCACCCCTCCACTTT
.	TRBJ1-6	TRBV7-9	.	CASSLPQGLWNSPLHF	TGTGCCAGCAGCTTACCTCAGGGACTTTGGAATTCACCCCTCCACTTT
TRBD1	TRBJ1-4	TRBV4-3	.	CASSQESRQGKLFF	TGCGCCAGCAGCCAAGAATCCCGACAGGGGAAACTGTTTTTT
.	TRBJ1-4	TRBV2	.	CASSKTEINEKLFF	TGTGCCAGCAGTAAGACGGAAATTAATGAAAAACTGTTTTTT
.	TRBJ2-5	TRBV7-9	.	CASSLIPMETQYF	TGTGCCAGCAGCTTAATTCCGATGGAGACCCAGTACTTC
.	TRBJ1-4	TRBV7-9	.	CASSHKDPGTNEKLFF	TGTGCCAGCAGCCACAAGGACCCCGGCACTAATGAAAAACTGTTTTTT
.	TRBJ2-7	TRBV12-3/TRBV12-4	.	CASSMHYEQYF	TGTGCCAGCAGCATGCATTACGAGCAGTACTTC
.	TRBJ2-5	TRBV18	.	CASSPPEMRETQYF	TGTGCCAGCTCACCACCGGAGATGCGAGAGACCCAGTACTTC
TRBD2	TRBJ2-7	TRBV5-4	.	CASSGGTSYEQYF	TGTGCCAGCAGCGGGGGGACTAGCTACGAGCAGTACTTC
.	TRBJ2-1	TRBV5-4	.	CASSSPLYNEQFF	TGTGCCAGCAGCTCGCCGTTGTACAATGAGCAGTTCTTC
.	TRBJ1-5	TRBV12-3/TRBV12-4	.	CASSLGGRGNQPQHF	TGTGCCAGCAGTTTAGGTGGCAGGGGCAATCAGCCCCAGCATTTT
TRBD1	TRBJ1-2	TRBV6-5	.	CASSRQGTDYGYTF	TGTGCCAGCAGCCGACAGGGGACTGACTATGGCTACACCTTC
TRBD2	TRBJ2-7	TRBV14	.	CASSQSMEGLAGDEQYF	TGTGCCAGCAGCCAAAGCATGGAGGGACTAGCGGGAGATGAGCAGTACTTC
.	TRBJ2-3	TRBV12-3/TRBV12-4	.	CASTQGRDTQYF	TGTGCCAGCACCCAAGGTCGCGATACGCAGTATTTT
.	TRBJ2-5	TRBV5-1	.	CASSLGTGEETQYF	TGCGCCAGCAGCTTAGGAACGGGGGAAGAGACCCAGTACTTC
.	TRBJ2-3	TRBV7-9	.	CASSSSGDTQYF	TGTGCCAGCAGCTCCTCGGGGGATACGCAGTATTTT
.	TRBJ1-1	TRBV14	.	CASNRQMNTEAFF	TGTGCCAGCAATCGGCAGATGAACACTGAAGCTTTCTTT
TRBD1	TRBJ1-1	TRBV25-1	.	CASSPAGTGLGIAFF	TGTGCCAGCAGCCCAGCCGGGACAGGGCTGGGGATAGCTTTCTTT
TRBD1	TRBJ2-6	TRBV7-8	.	CASSLTGGTGANVLTF	TGTGCCAGCAGCTTGACAGGGGGAACTGGGGCCAACGTCCTGACTTTC
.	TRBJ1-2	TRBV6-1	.	CASSRDMGSVYGYTF	TGTGCCAGCAGTAGGGACATGGGGTCCGTATACGGCTACACCTTC
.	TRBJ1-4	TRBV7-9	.	CASSPPGGKKLFF	TGTGCCAGCAGCCCCCCGGGCGGAAAAAAACTGTTTTTT
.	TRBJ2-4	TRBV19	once	CASSMSGLSAKNIQYF	TGTGCCAGTAGTATGTCAGGGTTATCGGCCAAAAACATTCAGTACTTC
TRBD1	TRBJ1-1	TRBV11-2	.	CASSLGRDRLLNTEAFF	TGTGCCAGCAGCTTAGGCCGGGACAGACTTTTGAACACTGAAGCTTTCTTT
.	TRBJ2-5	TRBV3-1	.	CASSQDAGRETQYF	TGTGCCAGCAGCCAAGATGCGGGGAGAGAGACCCAGTACTTC
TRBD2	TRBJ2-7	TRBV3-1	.	CASSQVWKRGRPGEQYF	TGTGCCAGCAGCCAAGTATGGAAGCGGGGCCGCCCGGGGGAGCAGTACTTC
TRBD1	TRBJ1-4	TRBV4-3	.	CASSQQGGGEKLFF	TGCGCCAGCAGCCAGCAGGGGGGGGGTGAAAAACTGTTTTTT
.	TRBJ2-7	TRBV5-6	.	CASSLVGSYEQYF	TGTGCCAGCAGCTTGGTTGGCTCCTACGAGCAGTACTTC
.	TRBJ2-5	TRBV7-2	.	CASSSLAAQAQYF	TGTGCCAGCAGCTCGTTGGCCGCGCAGGCCCAGTACTTC